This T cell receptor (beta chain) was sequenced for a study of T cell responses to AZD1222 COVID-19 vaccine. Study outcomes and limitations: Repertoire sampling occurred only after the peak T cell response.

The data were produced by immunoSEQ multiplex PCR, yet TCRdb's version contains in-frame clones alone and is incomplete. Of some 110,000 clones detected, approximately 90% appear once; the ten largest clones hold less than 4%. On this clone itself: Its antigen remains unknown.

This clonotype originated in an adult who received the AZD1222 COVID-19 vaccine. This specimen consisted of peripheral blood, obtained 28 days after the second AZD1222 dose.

The CDR3 region is CASSQGGTSGRRSSYEQYF. Written as DNA, the CDR3 is TGCGCCAGCAGCCAAGGAGGGACTAGCGGGAGAAGGAGCTCCTACGAGCAGTACTTC. V gene TRBV4-1 combines with J gene TRBJ2-7, with 14 nucleotides matching TRBD2. Germline V CDR1 and CDR2: MGHRA, YSYEKL. This CDR3 spans 19 amino acids. J gave up 0 bases and V 1 base, and 8 bases lay outside the gene matches.